This T cell receptor (beta chain) was retrieved from a study of blood T cell repertoires in COVID-19 (dated by TCRdb to about 2020). Study-level background: Samples covering the acute and convalescent phases of COVID-19 were provided by collaborators in the United States, Italy and Spain. Where HLA class I and class II types were available, the types were taken from metadata supplied by the sample provider, not from assay-based typing. The dataset comprised deeply sampled blood TCRbeta repertoires from subjects exposed to, actively infected with, or recovered from COVID-19. Nearly every sample came with metadata listing a de-identified subject ID, COVID-19 status, age in years and sex. Samples came from the ongoing ImmuneRACE study (first 160 participants) plus 1,254 subjects from 6 global collaborators. A freely available public database, intended as a resource for researchers studying the immune response to SARS-CoV-2, is where the repertoires were released. The material from the prospective study consisted of cDNA or gDNA derived from T cells, B-cell-depleted T cells, or PBMCs.

Participants in the prospective study were enrolled through a virtual design, were aged about 18 to 100 years, and lived in about two dozen United States geographic areas. In the prospective study, cohorts were assigned on the basis of participant-reported clinical history obtained from a screening survey and a study questionnaire. Exposed participants were defined as having been in contact with someone with a PCR-confirmed or clinician-diagnosed COVID-19 case within 2 weeks of study entry. In the prospective study, mobile phlebotomists collected whole blood, serum and a nasopharyngeal or oropharyngeal swab from each participant. Additional blood draws and questionnaires over a roughly two-month period could optionally be provided by prospective study participants. Blood samples from the prospective study were shipped frozen or at room temperature prior to DNA extraction. As to this clone: No cognate antigen has been identified for it. No base quality information exists; no much larger clone differs at one position.

Including cysteine and phenylalanine, the CDR3 has 15 amino acids. Only the CDR3 DNA stays, 45 bases, in frame from base 1. Based on the germline V gene, the CDR1 and CDR2 sequences are KGHDR and SFDVKD. The germline V and J ends show losses of 4 bases and 5 bases respectively, and no gene match explains 4 bases of the junction. The immunoSEQ Assay, a bias-controlled multiplex PCR, was used to amplify TCRbeta CDR3 regions from genomic DNA. Regarding the original processing steps: The number of nucleated cells in each sample was estimated from the amplification of reference gene primers within the assay. To quantify the absolute abundance of each unique TCRbeta CDR3 rearrangement, sequence reads were collapsed and filtered. Productive Simpson clonality was computed per sample as the square root of Simpson's diversity index over productive rearrangements. What TCRdb holds here is the immuneACCESS table cut down to in-frame rearrangements. Part of the clones is not present; checked against another copy, under half of the missing clones reflect an unresolved V gene, and the others are unexplained. That table supplies the V and J calls and clone size; D and trimming were determined from the DNA. The sample contains about 280,000 clones, approximately 90% of them found a single time. The ten largest clones add up to 2.5% to 3% of the sample.

The research as a whole found: The amount of clinical and demographic metadata varied by source and participant and was provided uncurated.

Sequences were obtained from PBMCs or T cells enriched from blood (not recorded which). This sequence originates from a man aged 35 to 55 who had been exposed to COVID-19. This receptor chain uses TRBV24-1 and TRBJ2-1; 10 of the junction bases match TRBD1. The CDR3 region: CATSDLGTGDNEQFF. At the DNA level, the sequence is TGTGCCACCAGTGACCTTGGGACAGGGGACAATGAGCAGTTCTTC.